This entry describes one T cell receptor (beta chain). The antigen remains unidentified. This CDR3 has 17 residues. The record originates from a study of cytomegalovirus exposure and HLA in healthy donors. The donors comprised healthy bone marrow donors. The primer mix had 60 Vbeta and 13 Jbeta primers. The table came from immunoSEQ multiplex PCR; TCRdb's copy has only in-frame clones and leaves some out. This sample has around 84,000 clones; less than 80% occur once, and the top ten carry roughly an eighth. Study-wide points: In a later analysis, productive TCRs from donors in an Asian-associated ancestry cluster reportedly carried fewer N-insertions than the cohort mean. Presence/absence results assume similar sequencing depth per donor, which may not hold.

The chain uses TRBV12-2 and TRBJ1-1. TRBV12-2 represents a pseudogene. Sequenced: PBMCs. The receptor's source is a human donor in good health. The CDR3 nucleotides are TGTGCAAGTCGCTTAGCGCTAAATCTCTCATCGAACACTGAAGCTTTCTTT. Protein product: CASRLALNLSSNTEAFF.